These 8 T cell receptor beta chains came from one sample sequenced in a study of identical twins. TCRdb reanalysed the 5' RACE reads using MiXCR and keeps one entry per CDR3 protein. The table lists 640,000 or so distinct CDR3 sequences, 5.5% to 7.5% of them singletons. The sequenced sample was naive T cells sorted from blood. The receptor set was obtained from a man younger than 35 in good health.

This clonotype was found a few times. V is TRBV12-3 or TRBV12-4 and J is TRBJ2-1; TRBD2 matches at 9 bases. The CDR3 loop spans 15 amino acids. Trimming cost V 5 bases and J 9 bases; bases outside gene matches: 11. The DNA for the CDR3 is TGTGCCAGCAGTCCGAGCGGGGGGAGGTCGGGTGAGCAGTTCTTC. It encodes CASSPSGGRSGEQFF.

This clonotype was counted at least ten times. The rearrangement links TRBV12-3 or TRBV12-4 to TRBJ2-5, with D possibly being TRBD1 (6 bases). This CDR3 is 14 amino acids long. Trimming took 3 bases from V and 1 from J, leaving 9 bases between them. CDR3 sequence: CASSFRGGQETQYF. The DNA of the CDR3 is TGTGCCAGCAGTTTTCGAGGGGGCCAAGAGACCCAGTACTTC.

This clonotype was picked up many times. This sequence joins TRBV20-1 and TRBJ2-3; TRBD2 might be the D (6 bases). Per the germline V gene, CDR1 is DFQATT and CDR2 is SNEGSKA (reference sequence). This CDR3 spans 15 amino acids. V lost 4 bases and J 0 bases, leaving 14 bases between the germline ends. CDR3 sequence reads: CSATLADSSTDTQYF. For the CDR3, the DNA is TGCAGTGCTACATTAGCGGATTCTAGCACAGATACGCAGTATTTT.

This clonotype has ten or more counts. The chain uses TRBV6-1 and TRBJ1-1; maybe TRBD1 (6 bases). The germline V gene has CDR1 MNHNS and CDR2 SASEGT. V was cut by 6 bases and J by 4 bases, with 12 bases left in between. The CDR3 extends over 13 amino acids. CDR3 in amino acids: CASSKGTTTEAFF. For the CDR3, the DNA is TGTGCCAGCAGCAAAGGGACAACCACTGAAGCTTTCTTT.

This clonotype was found many times. The chain carries TRBV5-1 and TRBJ2-5; 10 bases align to TRBD2. The V gene's germline CDR1 is SGHRS and CDR2 YFSETQ. V trimming: 1 base; J trimming: 3 bases; junction bases outside the gene matches: 9. This CDR3 comprises 17 residues. CDR3 DNA sequence: TGCGCCAGCAGCTTGAAGGCCCTAGCGGGGGCGGAAGAGACCCAGTACTTC. This codes for CASSLKALAGAEETQYF. The whole variable domain, remainder taken from reference TRBV5-1 and TRBJ2-5, is KAGVTQTPRYLIKTRGQQVTLSCSPISGHRSVSWYQQTPGQGLQFLFEYFSETQRNKGNFPGRFSGRQFSNSRSEMNVSTLELGDSALYLCASSLKALAGAEETQYFGPGTRLLVL.

There are many counts of this clonotype. V and J are TRBV24-1 and TRBJ2-1; 9 nucleotides line up with TRBD1. This CDR3 comprises 13 residues. The ends lost 8 bases at V and 4 bases at J; junction bases unmatched: 2. CDR1 KGHDR and CDR2 SFDVKD come from the germline V gene. The CDR3 region is CATTGTGYNEQFF. Written as DNA, the CDR3 is TGTGCCACCACCGGGACAGGGTACAATGAGCAGTTCTTC.

V is TRBV20-1 and J is TRBJ2-5, with TRBD1 matching 7 bases. The CDR3 has 13 residues. J was trimmed by 4 bases and V by 1 base; bases with no gene match: 3. Germline lookup yields CDR1 DFQATT and CDR2 SNEGSKA (reference sequence). CDR3 nucleotide sequence: TGCAGTGCTAGAGGAGGGACAGTAGAGACCCAGTACTTC. Amino acid sequence: CSARGGTVETQYF.

This clonotype has a count of ten or more. The V gene is TRBV6-1, the J gene TRBJ2-5; 10 bases fit TRBD2. The ends lost 10 bases at V and 5 bases at J; junction bases unmatched: 10. CDR1 and CDR2 (germline): MNHNS, SASEGT. The CDR3 is made up of 14 amino acids. CDR3 sequence reads: CATVQREGRETQYF. In nucleotides, the CDR3 is TGTGCCACCGTTCAGCGGGAGGGCCGTGAGACCCAGTACTTC.